Each of the 5 T cell receptor beta chains below was sequenced from the same sample in a study of cytomegalovirus exposure and HLA in healthy donors. Vbeta (60) and Jbeta (13) primers were used in the PCR. The repertoire was sequenced with immunoSEQ multiplex PCR; TCRdb's copy has only in-frame clones and lacks some. Among roughly 190,000 clones, around four fifths were seen once, and the ten largest hold about 3.1%. The material sequenced was PBMCs. Source of these receptors: a female donor in good health and CMV-seronegative.

The V gene is TRBV5-1, the J gene TRBJ2-3; D may be TRBD2 (6 bases). The CDR3 spans 15 residues. V gave up 2 bases and J gave up 1 base, with 11 bases separating them. CDR1 and CDR2 (germline): SGHRS, YFSETQ. CDR3 nucleotides: TGCGCCAGCAGCTTCATCCCTAGCGGCACAGATACGCAGTATTTT. Protein sequence: CASSFIPSGTDTQYF.

This chain links TRBV9 with TRBJ1-2, with D unclear. Germline assignment: CDR1 SGDLS and CDR2 YYNGEE. The V and J ends lost 1 base and 8 bases respectively, with 15 bases between them. The CDR3 is made up of 14 amino acids. The CDR3 sequence: CASSVTQRQGGYTF. CDR3 nucleotide sequence: TGTGCCAGCAGCGTAACCCAACGACAAGGAGGCTACACCTTC.

The chain has TRBV7-2 and TRBJ2-1; D gene ambiguous. V lost 5 bases and J lost 7, with 15 bases in between. This CDR3 is 14 amino acids long. Germline V gene lookup returns CDR1 SGHTA and CDR2 FQGNSA. CDR3 protein: CASSPTGSSNEQFF. The CDR3 coding sequence is TGTGCCAGCAGCCCAACCGGGTCCTCAAATGAGCAGTTCTTC.

J is TRBJ1-4 and V is TRBV28; TRBD1 might be the D (5 bases). V was clipped by 5 bases and J by 0 bases, with 10 bases between them. From germline, CDR1 is MDHEN and CDR2 SYDVKM. The CDR3 totals 15 residues. In DNA, the CDR3 is TGTGCCAGCAGTGCGAGGACACCAACTAATGAAAAACTGTTTTTT. Translation: CASSARTPTNEKLFF.

V and J are TRBV5-1 and TRBJ2-7; TRBD1 matches at 8 bases. Germline loops: CDR1 SGHRS, CDR2 YFSETQ. The CDR3 is 14 residues long. V was clipped by 5 bases and J by 2 bases; unmatched bases: 6. CDR3 amino acids: CASSSDRGAYEQYF. CDR3 bases: TGCGCCAGCAGTTCCGACAGGGGCGCCTACGAGCAGTACTTC.